The 18 T cell receptor beta chains presented below share a single source sample, sequenced in a study of T cell responses to AZD1222 COVID-19 vaccine. Profiling relied on immunoSEQ multiplex PCR, and the TCRdb table lists in-frame clones only, not all of them. In the table there are about 81,000 clones, approximately 85% of which are singletons. The material sequenced was peripheral blood, taken 28 days after the second AZD1222 dose. The receptors were gathered from an adult who received the AZD1222 COVID-19 vaccine.

The V gene is TRBV27, the J gene TRBJ2-3, with 10 positions matching TRBD1. This CDR3 is built from 18 residues. V gave up 5 bases and J gave up 5 bases; unmatched junction bases: 16. The germline gives CDR1 MNHEY, CDR2 SMNVEV (reference sequence). CDR3 residues: CASSHPRSDRGLRDTQYF. In nucleotides, the CDR3 is TGTGCCAGCAGTCACCCCCGATCTGACAGGGGGCTACGAGATACGCAGTATTTT.

V gene TRBV5-1 combines with J gene TRBJ1-1; the match to TRBD1 covers 9 bases. The CDR3 is 16 residues long. The germline V gene has CDR1 SGHRS and CDR2 YFSETQ. The ends lost 3 bases at V and 1 base at J; junction bases unmatched: 7. As DNA, the CDR3 is TGCGCCAGCAGCTCCCACAGGGGGCTGGGGAACACTGAAGCTTTCTTT. Translating gives CASSSHRGLGNTEAFF. Together with reference TRBV5-1 and TRBJ1-1, the CDR3 gives the full variable domain: KAGVTQTPRYLIKTRGQQVTLSCSPISGHRSVSWYQQTPGQGLQFLFEYFSETQRNKGNFPGRFSGRQFSNSRSEMNVSTLELGDSALYLCASSSHRGLGNTEAFFGQGTRLTVV.

V and J are TRBV5-6 and TRBJ2-1, with TRBD2 identical over 9 bases. The length of the CDR3 is 15 residues. The V gene end was trimmed by 2 bases and the J gene end by 10 bases; junction bases not matched to a gene: 10. Germline CDR1 is SGHDT and CDR2 is YYEEEE. The CDR3 bases are TGTGCCAGCAGCTTCCTCAGCGGGGGGCTTCGGGAGCAGTTCTTC. It is translated as CASSFLSGGLREQFF.

This rearrangement joins TRBV15 to TRBJ1-2; D call uncertain. The CDR3 has 18 amino acids. Trimming took 1 base from V and 12 from J, leaving 30 bases between them. Germline assignment: CDR1 LNHNV and CDR2 YYDKDF (reference sequence). The CDR3 sequence: CATSRGGRSDPTSLKHTF. The DNA for the CDR3 is TGTGCCACCAGCAGAGGGGGTCGGTCGGATCCAACCTCTCTAAAACACACCTTC.

The chain combines TRBV4-1 with TRBJ1-4; D is unclear. Germline CDR1 MGHRA, CDR2 YSYEKL. The CDR3 has 16 residues. V was cut by 1 base and J by 4 bases, with 13 bases left in between. The CDR3 loop is CASSQVRDGFNEKLFF. The DNA of the CDR3 is TGCGCCAGCAGCCAAGTCCGTGACGGATTTAATGAAAAACTGTTTTTT.

The chain couples TRBV3-1 (or the pseudogene TRBV3-2) to TRBJ2-5, with TRBD1 matching 10 bases. CDR1 is LGHDT and CDR2 is YNNKEL in the germline V gene (reference sequence). The CDR3 length is 17 residues. Trimming at V came to 0 bases and at J to 0 bases, leaving 4 bases not matched to a gene. Written as DNA, the CDR3 is TGTGCCAGCAGCCAAGATCTGGGGACAGGGGACCAAGAGACCCAGTACTTC. Translating gives CASSQDLGTGDQETQYF.

V is TRBV4-3 and J is TRBJ1-1; D remains unclear. V was trimmed by 0 bases and J by 1 base, leaving 6 bases between them. CDR3 size: 14 residues. Germline CDR1 reads LGHNA; CDR2 reads YSLEER. CDR3 region: CASSQETRNTEAFF. CDR3 nucleotide sequence: TGCGCCAGCAGCCAAGAAACACGGAACACTGAAGCTTTCTTT.

The chain couples TRBV11-3 to TRBJ2-7, with D unresolved. V lost 4 bases and J lost 7, with 11 bases in between. Germline V CDR1 and CDR2: SGHNT, YENEEA. This CDR3 is built from 12 residues. CDR3 in amino acids: CASSSQSPEQYF. DNA for the CDR3: TGTGCCAGCAGCTCCCAATCCCCGGAGCAGTACTTC.

This clone appeared once. This chain links TRBV7-2 with TRBJ2-4; possible D gene TRBD2, 5 bases. The CDR3 runs to 13 residues. Germline V gene sequence: CDR1 SGHTA, CDR2 FQGNSA. The V end was cut by 4 bases, the J end by 6 bases, with 10 bases between. This CDR3 reads CASSSILVNIQYF. CDR3 DNA sequence: TGTGCCAGCAGCTCTATACTAGTAAACATTCAGTACTTC.

The V call is TRBV5-6, the J call TRBJ1-5; the match to TRBD1 covers 9 bases. J was trimmed by 6 bases and V by 4 bases; bases with no gene match: 2. Germline CDR1 and CDR2: SGHDT and YYEEEE. CDR3 length: 13 residues. CDR3 DNA sequence: TGTGCCAGCAGCCCGGACAGGGGTCAGCCCCAGCATTTT. It translates to CASSPDRGQPQHF.

The gene calls are TRBV7-9 and TRBJ2-7; possibly TRBD2 for D (6 bases). V lost 4 bases to trimming and J lost 3 bases, with 13 bases between them. Germline CDR1 and CDR2: SEHNR and FQNEAQ (reference sequence). The CDR3 totals 14 residues. This chain's CDR3 is CASSSGTAYYEQYF. The CDR3 nucleotides read TGTGCCAGCAGCTCCGGGACTGCGTACTACGAGCAGTACTTC.

V usage is TRBV21-1 and J usage is TRBJ2-2; whether TRBD1, the table's D call, matches the DNA was not checked. TRBV21-1 is a recognized pseudogene. This CDR3 has 20 amino acids. CDR3: CASSKWGQGRLMASTGELFF. DNA of the CDR3: TGTGCCAGCAGCAAGTGGGGACAGGGGCGACTAATGGCCTCTACCGGGGAGCTGTTTTTT.

CDR3 coding DNA: TGTGCCAGCAGTTTGACAGGGACTGCAGATACGCAGTATTTT. This gives the protein CASSLTGTADTQYF. J is TRBJ2-3 and V is TRBV2, with D possibly TRBD1 on 7 matching bases. The CDR3 spans 14 residues. From germline, CDR1 is SNHLY and CDR2 FYNNEI. V lost 5 bases and J lost 4, with 13 bases in between.

The V gene is TRBV7-2, the J gene TRBJ2-1; tentatively, D is TRBD2 (6 bases). Trimming took off 2 bases at V and 6 bases at J, with 14 bases between the two ends. Per the germline V gene, CDR1 is SGHTA and CDR2 is FQGNSA. This CDR3 spans 15 amino acids. The CDR3, as DNA: TGTGCCAGCAGCTTATCTCGGGAGACGCCCAATGAGCAGTTCTTC. Its translation is CASSLSRETPNEQFF.

The chain joins TRBV30 to TRBJ1-2; the D is unclear. The V end lost 1 base, the J end lost 4 bases, and 7 bases lay between the germline ends. This CDR3 has 12 residues. Germline V gene data show CDR1 as GTSNPN and CDR2 as SVGIG (reference sequence). CDR3 coding DNA: TGTGCCTGGAGTGATAACAGCTATGGCTACACCTTC. Protein: CAWSDNSYGYTF.

This sequence joins TRBV20-1 and TRBJ2-7; 9 bases fit TRBD2. The CDR3 spans 11 residues. Unmatched junction bases numbered 4, after V lost 6 bases and J lost 7 bases. Germline lookup yields CDR1 DFQATT and CDR2 SNEGSKA (reference sequence). CDR3 residues: CSAGTSQEQYF. CDR3 DNA: TGCAGTGCCGGGACTAGCCAAGAGCAGTACTTC.

The chain combines TRBV24-1 with TRBJ2-2; 7 nucleotides align to TRBD1. V dropped 3 bases and J dropped 5; count of bases not matched to a gene: 5. From germline, CDR1 is KGHDR and CDR2 SFDVKD. The CDR3 loop spans 15 amino acids. The CDR3 is CATSDTTGSTGELFF. CDR3 nucleotides: TGTGCCACCAGTGATACGACAGGGAGTACCGGGGAGCTGTTTTTT.

The J gene is TRBJ2-5, the V gene TRBV7-2; D possibly corresponds to TRBD1 (5 bases). Per the germline V gene, CDR1 is SGHTA and CDR2 is FQGNSA. This CDR3 is built from 16 residues. V lost 5 bases to trimming and J lost 1 base, with 17 bases between them. The CDR3 coding sequence is TGTGCCAGCAGCCCGCAGGGTTTGGGCTTCCAAGAGACCCAGTACTTC. This encodes CASSPQGLGFQETQYF.